Sequencing of this T cell receptor beta chain was carried out in a study of control samples from healthy donors and cancer patients. The protocol was immunoSEQ multiplex PCR, while the TCRdb copy is restricted to in-frame clones and leaves out a portion. In the table there are some 120,000 clones, more than 75% of which are singletons. V gave up 4 bases and J gave up 3 bases, with 9 bases separating them. The CDR3 sequence is 13 residues long. CDR1 and CDR2 from the germline V gene are MNHNY and SVGAGI (reference sequence). The J gene is TRBJ1-2, the V gene TRBV6-6; D may be TRBD1 (5 bases). Sequencing input: blood. This clonotype was sampled from a man aged 55 to 70 in good health. CDR3: CASSSWGDYGYTF. The DNA for the CDR3 is TGTGCCAGCAGTTCCTGGGGGGACTATGGCTACACCTTC.